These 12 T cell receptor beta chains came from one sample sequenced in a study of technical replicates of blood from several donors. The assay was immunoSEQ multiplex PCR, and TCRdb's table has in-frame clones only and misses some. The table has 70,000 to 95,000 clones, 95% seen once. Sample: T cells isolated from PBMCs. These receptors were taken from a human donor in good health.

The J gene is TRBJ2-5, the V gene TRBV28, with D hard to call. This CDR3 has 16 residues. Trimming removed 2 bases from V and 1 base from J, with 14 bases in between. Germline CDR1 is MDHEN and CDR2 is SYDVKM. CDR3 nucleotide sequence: TGTGCCAGCAGTTTAACTCTATCGGTTGTCCAAGAGACCCAGTACTTC. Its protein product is CASSLTLSVVQETQYF.

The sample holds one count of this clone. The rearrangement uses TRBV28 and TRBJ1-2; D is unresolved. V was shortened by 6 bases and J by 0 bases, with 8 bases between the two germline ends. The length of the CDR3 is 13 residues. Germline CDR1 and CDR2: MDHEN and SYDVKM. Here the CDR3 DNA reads TGTGCCAGCAGGTCGGGGACTAACTATGGCTACACCTTC. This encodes CASRSGTNYGYTF.

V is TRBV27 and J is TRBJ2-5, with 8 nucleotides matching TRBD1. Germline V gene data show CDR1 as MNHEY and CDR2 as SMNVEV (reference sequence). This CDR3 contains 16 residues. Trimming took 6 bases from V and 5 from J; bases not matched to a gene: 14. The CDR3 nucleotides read TGTGCCAGCAGCCCAAGAACTCCGGACAGGGTTGAGACCCAGTACTTC. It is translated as CASSPRTPDRVETQYF.

The CDR3 here is CASSLWGPSKSSGNTIYF. CDR3 sequence (DNA): TGTGCCAGCAGTTTATGGGGCCCATCGAAAAGCTCTGGAAACACCATATATTTT. The chain employs TRBV27 and TRBJ1-3, with D perhaps TRBD1 (5 bases). This CDR3 contains 18 residues. Germline V gene lookup returns CDR1 MNHEY and CDR2 SMNVEV (reference sequence). V was cut by 1 base and J by 0 bases, with 16 bases left in between.

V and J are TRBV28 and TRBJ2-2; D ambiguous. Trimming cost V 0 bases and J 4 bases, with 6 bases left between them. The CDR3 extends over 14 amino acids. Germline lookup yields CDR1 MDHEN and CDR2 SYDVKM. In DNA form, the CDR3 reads TGTGCCAGCAGTTTATGGGGCCTCACCGGGGAGCTGTTTTTT. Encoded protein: CASSLWGLTGELFF.

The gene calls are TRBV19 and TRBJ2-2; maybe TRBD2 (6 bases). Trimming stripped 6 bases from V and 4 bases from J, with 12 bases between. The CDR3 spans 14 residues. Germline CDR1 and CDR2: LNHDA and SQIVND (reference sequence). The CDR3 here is CASREQGGTGELFF. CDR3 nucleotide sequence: TGTGCCAGTAGGGAGCAGGGAGGCACCGGGGAGCTGTTTTTT.

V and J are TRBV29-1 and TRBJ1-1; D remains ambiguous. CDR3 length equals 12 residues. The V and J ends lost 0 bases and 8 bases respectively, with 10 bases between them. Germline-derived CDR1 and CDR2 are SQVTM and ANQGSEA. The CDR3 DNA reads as TGCAGCGTTGAAGATCGTGGCAGAGAAGCTTTCTTT. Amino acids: CSVEDRGREAFF.

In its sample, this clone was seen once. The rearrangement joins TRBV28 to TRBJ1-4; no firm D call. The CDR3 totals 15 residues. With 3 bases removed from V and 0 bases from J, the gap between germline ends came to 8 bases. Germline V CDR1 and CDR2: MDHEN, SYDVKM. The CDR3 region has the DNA TGTGCCAGCAGTTTCATCGGGGCAACTAATGAAAAACTGTTTTTT. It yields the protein CASSFIGATNEKLFF.

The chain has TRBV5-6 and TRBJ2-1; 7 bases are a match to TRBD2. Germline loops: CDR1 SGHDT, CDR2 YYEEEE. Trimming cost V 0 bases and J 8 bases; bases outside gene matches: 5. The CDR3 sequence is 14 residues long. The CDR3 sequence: CASSLGLAIDEQFF. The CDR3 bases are TGTGCCAGCAGCTTGGGACTAGCTATCGATGAGCAGTTCTTC.

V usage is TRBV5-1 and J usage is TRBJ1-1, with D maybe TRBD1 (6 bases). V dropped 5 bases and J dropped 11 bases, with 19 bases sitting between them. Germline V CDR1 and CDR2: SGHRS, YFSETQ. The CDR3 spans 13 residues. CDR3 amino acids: CASSPFTGTDAFF. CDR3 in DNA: TGCGCCAGCAGTCCGTTTACAGGGACCGACGCTTTCTTT.

For the CDR3, the DNA is TGTGCCACCAGCAGAGATCCGGACAGTACTGGCTACACCTTC. The encoded protein is CATSRDPDSTGYTF. This chain links TRBV15 with TRBJ1-2; possibly TRBD1 for D (6 bases). V was cut by 0 bases and J by 7 bases, with 12 bases left in between. The CDR3 spans 14 residues. CDR1 and CDR2 from the germline V gene are LNHNV and YYDKDF (reference sequence).

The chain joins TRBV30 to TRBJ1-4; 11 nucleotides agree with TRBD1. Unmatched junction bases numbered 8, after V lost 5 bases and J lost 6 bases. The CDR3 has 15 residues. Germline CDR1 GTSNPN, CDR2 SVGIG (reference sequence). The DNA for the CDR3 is TGTGCCTGGTTGGACAGGGGGCAGAGGTATGAAAAACTGTTTTTT. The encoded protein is CAWLDRGQRYEKLFF.